These T cell receptor beta chains were read from a single sample in a study of cytomegalovirus exposure and HLA in healthy donors. The method was immunoSEQ multiplex PCR; TCRdb's version includes in-frame clones alone and lacks a portion of them. The sample lists approximately 240,000 clones; approximately 82% were seen once. Input material: PBMCs. The receptors come from a woman aged 40 to 50 in good health and CMV-seronegative. CDR3s include the opening cysteine and the closing phenylalanine or tryptophan. Fields, in order: D gene, clone size, V gene, J gene, CDR3 protein, CDR3 DNA. The D gene is left open where the match is weak. The listing skips clone size in some rows; elsewhere it reads once, few, many or a size class.

D: TRBD2; size: -; V: TRBV7-3; J: TRBJ2-3; CDR3: CASSRRDYRDTQYF; DNA: TGTGCCAGCAGCCGACGGGACTATCGGGATACGCAGTATTTT
D: -; size: -; V: TRBV2; J: TRBJ1-1; CDR3: CASNDQGFGTEAFF; DNA: TGTGCCAGCAATGATCAGGGGTTTGGCACTGAAGCTTTCTTT
D: -; size: once; V: TRBV4-1; J: TRBJ1-2; CDR3: CASSQEFGVGGVGYTF; DNA: TGCGCCAGCAGCCAAGAATTTGGGGTAGGAGGAGTAGGCTACACCTTC
D: TRBD1; size: -; V: TRBV11-2; J: TRBJ2-3; CDR3: CASSRDRGQGDTQYF; DNA: TGTGCCAGCAGCCGGGACAGGGGGCAGGGAGATACGCAGTATTTT
D: -; size: -; V: TRBV7-9; J: TRBJ2-5; CDR3: CASSLVSHSQETQYF; DNA: TGTGCCAGCAGCTTAGTTTCGCACAGCCAAGAGACCCAGTACTTC
D: -; size: -; V: TRBV15; J: TRBJ2-7; CDR3: CATSREAYSYEQYF; DNA: TGTGCCACCAGCAGAGAAGCCTATTCCTACGAGCAGTACTTC
D: -; size: many; V: TRBV5-5; J: TRBJ2-3; CDR3: CASSLSVTDTQYF; DNA: TGTGCCAGCAGCTTGTCAGTCACAGATACGCAGTATTTT
D: TRBD2; size: -; V: TRBV5-1; J: TRBJ2-5; CDR3: CASSPGGTETQYF; DNA: TGCGCCAGCAGCCCGGGGGGGACAGAGACCCAGTACTTC
D: TRBD1; size: -; V: TRBV9; J: TRBJ1-2; CDR3: CASSVGGQTNYGYTF; DNA: TGTGCCAGCAGCGTAGGGGGACAGACAAACTATGGCTACACCTTC
D: -; size: -; V: TRBV27; J: TRBJ2-3; CDR3: CASSLFAGLGTDTQYF; DNA: TGTGCCAGCAGTTTATTTGCGGGCCTCGGGACAGATACGCAGTATTTT
D: TRBD1; size: -; V: TRBV9; J: TRBJ2-5; CDR3: CASSAPQGAETQYF; DNA: TGTGCCAGCAGCGCCCCACAGGGGGCTGAGACCCAGTACTTC
D: TRBD1; size: -; V: TRBV4-1; J: TRBJ2-7; CDR3: CASSQPGQGTYEQYF; DNA: TGCGCCAGCAGCCAGCCGGGACAGGGGACCTACGAGCAGTACTTC
D: -; size: -; V: TRBV7-9; J: TRBJ2-7; CDR3: CASSLEAGGEQYF; DNA: TGTGCCAGCAGCTTAGAGGCAGGTGGCGAGCAGTACTTC
D: -; size: -; V: TRBV25-1; J: TRBJ2-3; CDR3: CASSESLARSTDTQYF; DNA: TGTGCCAGCAGTGAATCTTTAGCTAGGTCCACAGATACGCAGTATTTT
D: TRBD2; size: once; V: TRBV28; J: TRBJ2-3; CDR3: CASSLLSSGGAGTQYF; DNA: TGTGCCAGCAGTTTATTGAGTAGCGGGGGGGCAGGTACGCAGTATTTT
D: TRBD1; size: -; V: TRBV7-3; J: TRBJ1-2; CDR3: CASSLTGAPGYTF; DNA: TGTGCCAGCAGCTTGACAGGGGCTCCTGGCTACACCTTC
D: -; size: -; V: TRBV12-5; J: TRBJ2-5; CDR3: CASAPVGGDETQYF; DNA: TGTGCTAGTGCCCCGGTCGGGGGAGACGAGACCCAGTACTTC
D: -; size: -; V: TRBV12-5; J: TRBJ2-2; CDR3: CASGYFAGELFF; DNA: TGTGCTAGTGGGTACTTTGCCGGGGAGCTGTTTTTT
D: TRBD1; size: -; V: TRBV12-5; J: TRBJ2-1; CDR3: CASGQSPGTAHSSYNEQFF; DNA: TGTGCTAGTGGACAGTCACCCGGGACAGCTCATTCCTCCTACAATGAGCAGTTCTTC
D: -; size: -; V: TRBV19; J: TRBJ2-6; CDR3: CASKRDNSGANVLTF; DNA: TGTGCCAGTAAAAGAGACAACTCTGGGGCCAACGTCCTGACTTTC
D: TRBD2; size: once; V: TRBV9; J: TRBJ2-1; CDR3: CASSVVSGGPYNEQFF; DNA: TGTGCCAGCAGCGTAGTTAGCGGGGGACCCTACAATGAGCAGTTCTTC
D: TRBD1; size: -; V: TRBV28; J: TRBJ2-7; CDR3: CASSLSHIKLHRGSTYEQYF; DNA: TGTGCCAGCAGTTTATCCCATATAAAACTCCACAGGGGAAGTACCTACGAGCAGTACTTC